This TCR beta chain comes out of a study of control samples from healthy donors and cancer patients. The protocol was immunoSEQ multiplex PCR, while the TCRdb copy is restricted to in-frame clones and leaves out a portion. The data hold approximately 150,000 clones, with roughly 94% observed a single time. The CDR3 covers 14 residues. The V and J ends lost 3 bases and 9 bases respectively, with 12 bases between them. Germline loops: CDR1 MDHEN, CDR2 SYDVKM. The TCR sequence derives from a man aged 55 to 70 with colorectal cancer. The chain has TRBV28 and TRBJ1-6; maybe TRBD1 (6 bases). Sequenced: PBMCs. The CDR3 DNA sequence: TGTGCCAGCAGTTTGGGAGGGGGTCGTTCACCCCTCCACTTT. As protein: CASSLGGGRSPLHF.